The 2 T cell receptor beta chains given below trace back to one sample, sequenced in a study of cytomegalovirus exposure and HLA in healthy donors. The PCR was carried out with 60 Vbeta primers and 13 Jbeta primers. TCRdb keeps only in-frame clones here, not all; method: immunoSEQ multiplex PCR. Here the sample spans under 150,000 clones, 78% being singletons. The sample taken for sequencing was PBMCs. The receptors were gathered from a woman in her 30s in good health and CMV-seropositive.

The V and J genes are TRBV4-1 and TRBJ2-5, with a possible D match to TRBD2 (7 bases). V lost 1 base, J lost 5 bases, and 14 bases lay in between. Germline CDR1 MGHRA, CDR2 YSYEKL. This CDR3 comprises 15 residues. CDR3 sequence: CASSQARGAGETQYF. In DNA form, the CDR3 reads TGCGCCAGCAGCCAAGCCCGGGGGGCCGGCGAGACCCAGTACTTC.

The CDR3 region has the DNA TGCGCCAGCAGCTTGGGGGCAGTCCAAGAGACCCAGTACTTC. Residues: CASSLGAVQETQYF. The chain joins TRBV5-1 to TRBJ2-5; no clear D gene. Germline V gene lookup returns CDR1 SGHRS and CDR2 YFSETQ. With 0 bases removed from V and 1 base from J, the gap between germline ends came to 7 bases. CDR3 length: 14 amino acids.